This T cell receptor (beta chain) originates from a study of T cell changes during pregnancy in multiple sclerosis. This clone was seen once. The CDR3 sequence is 14 residues long. Trimming left V 0 bases short and J 2 bases short, with 8 bases between. Germline V gives CDR1 SGHRS, CDR2 YFSETQ. Sequencing was performed with immunoSEQ multiplex PCR; in TCRdb, only in-frame clones are kept and a portion is missing. Among around 33,000 clones listed, 92% were seen once. The rearrangement joins TRBV5-1 to TRBJ2-5; D call uncertain. Sequenced here: CD4+ T cells from peripheral blood mononuclear cells, sampled after pregnancy. This clonotype was sampled from a female donor with multiple sclerosis, enrolled in a pregnancy study. CDR3 DNA sequence: TGCGCCAGCAGCTTGGGAAACAGACAAGAGACCCAGTACTTC. Its protein product is CASSLGNRQETQYF.